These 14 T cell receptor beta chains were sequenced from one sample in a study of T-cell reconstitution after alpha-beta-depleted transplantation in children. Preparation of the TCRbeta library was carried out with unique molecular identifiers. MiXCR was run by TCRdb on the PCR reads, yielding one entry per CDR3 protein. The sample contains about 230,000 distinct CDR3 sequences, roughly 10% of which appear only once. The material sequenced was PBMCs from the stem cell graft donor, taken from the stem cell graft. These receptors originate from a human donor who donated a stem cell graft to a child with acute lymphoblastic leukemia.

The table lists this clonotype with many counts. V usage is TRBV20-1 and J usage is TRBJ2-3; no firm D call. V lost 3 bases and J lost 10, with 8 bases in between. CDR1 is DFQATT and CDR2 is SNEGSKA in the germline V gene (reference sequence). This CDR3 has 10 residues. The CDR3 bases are TGCAGTGCTAGTGGCGGAGCGCAGTATTTT. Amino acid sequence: CSASGGAQYF.

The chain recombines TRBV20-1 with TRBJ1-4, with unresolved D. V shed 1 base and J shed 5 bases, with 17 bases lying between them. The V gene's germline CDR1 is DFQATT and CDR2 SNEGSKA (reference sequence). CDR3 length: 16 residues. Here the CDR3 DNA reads TGCAGTGCTAGAGCCATCCTCGCAGCTCAAAATGAAAAACTGTTTTTT. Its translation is CSARAILAAQNEKLFF.

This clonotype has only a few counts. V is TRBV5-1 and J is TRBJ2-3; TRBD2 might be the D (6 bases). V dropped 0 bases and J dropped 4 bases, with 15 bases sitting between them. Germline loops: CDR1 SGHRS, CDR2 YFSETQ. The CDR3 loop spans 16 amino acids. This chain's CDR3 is CASSLVLGGPPDTQYF. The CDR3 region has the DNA TGCGCCAGCAGCTTGGTTCTTGGAGGGCCCCCAGATACGCAGTATTTT.

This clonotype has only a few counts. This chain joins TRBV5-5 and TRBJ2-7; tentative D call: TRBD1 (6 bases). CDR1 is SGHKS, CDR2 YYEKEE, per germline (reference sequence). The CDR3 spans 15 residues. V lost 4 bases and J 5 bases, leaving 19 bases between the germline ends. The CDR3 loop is CASSPTDSFLDEQYF. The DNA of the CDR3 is TGTGCCAGCAGCCCCACGGACAGTTTTCTCGACGAGCAGTACTTC.

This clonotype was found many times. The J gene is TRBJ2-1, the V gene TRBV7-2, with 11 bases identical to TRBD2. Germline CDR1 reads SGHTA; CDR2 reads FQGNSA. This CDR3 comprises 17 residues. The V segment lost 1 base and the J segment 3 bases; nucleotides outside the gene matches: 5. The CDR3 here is CASSLVAGGPYYNEQFF. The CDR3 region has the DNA TGTGCCAGCAGCTTAGTAGCGGGGGGGCCCTACTACAATGAGCAGTTCTTC.

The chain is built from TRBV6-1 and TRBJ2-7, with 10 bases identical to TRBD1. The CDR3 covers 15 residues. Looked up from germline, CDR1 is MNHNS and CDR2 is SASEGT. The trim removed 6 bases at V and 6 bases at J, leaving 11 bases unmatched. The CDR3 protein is CASSPRGTGDLEQYF. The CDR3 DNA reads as TGTGCCAGCAGCCCACGCGGGACAGGGGATCTCGAGCAGTACTTC.

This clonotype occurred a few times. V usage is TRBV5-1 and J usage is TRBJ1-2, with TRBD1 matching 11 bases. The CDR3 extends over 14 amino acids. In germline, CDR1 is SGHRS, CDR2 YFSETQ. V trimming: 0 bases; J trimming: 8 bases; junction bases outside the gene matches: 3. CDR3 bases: TGCGCCAGCAGCTTGGTTGGGACAGGGGGAGGCTACACCTTC. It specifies CASSLVGTGGGYTF.

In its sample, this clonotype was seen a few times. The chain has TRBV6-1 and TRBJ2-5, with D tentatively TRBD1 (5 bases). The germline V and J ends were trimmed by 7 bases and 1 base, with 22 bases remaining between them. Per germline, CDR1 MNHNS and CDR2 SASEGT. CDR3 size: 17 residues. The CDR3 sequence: CASNQGQGVPFQETQYF. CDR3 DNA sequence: TGTGCCAGCAACCAAGGGCAGGGTGTCCCTTTCCAAGAGACCCAGTACTTC.

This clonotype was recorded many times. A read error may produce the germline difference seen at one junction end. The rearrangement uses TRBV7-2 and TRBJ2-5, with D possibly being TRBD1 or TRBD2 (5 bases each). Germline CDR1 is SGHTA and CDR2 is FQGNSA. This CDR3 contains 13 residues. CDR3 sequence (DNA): TGTGCCAGCAGCCTAGCAGGGTTGGAGACCCAGTACTTC. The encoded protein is CASSLAGLETQYF.

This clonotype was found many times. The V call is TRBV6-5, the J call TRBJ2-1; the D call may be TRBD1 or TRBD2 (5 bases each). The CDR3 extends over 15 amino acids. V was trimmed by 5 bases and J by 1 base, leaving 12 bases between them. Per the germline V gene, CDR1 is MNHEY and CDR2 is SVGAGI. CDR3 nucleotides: TGTGCCAGCAGTCCCCATTGGGGGTCCTACAATGAGCAGTTCTTC. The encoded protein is CASSPHWGSYNEQFF.

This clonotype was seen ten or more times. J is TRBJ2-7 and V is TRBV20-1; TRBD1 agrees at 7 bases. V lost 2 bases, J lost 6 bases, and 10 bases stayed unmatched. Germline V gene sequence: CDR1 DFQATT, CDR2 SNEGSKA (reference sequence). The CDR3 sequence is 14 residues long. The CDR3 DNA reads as TGCAGTGCTAGAAAGACAGGGTTAATAGGCGAGCAGTACTTC. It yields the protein CSARKTGLIGEQYF.

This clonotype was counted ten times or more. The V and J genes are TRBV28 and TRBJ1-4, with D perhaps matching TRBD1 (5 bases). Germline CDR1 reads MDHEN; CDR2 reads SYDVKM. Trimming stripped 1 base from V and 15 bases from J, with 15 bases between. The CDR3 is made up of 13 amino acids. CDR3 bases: TGTGCCAGCAGTTTATATCTCGGGGGAGAGGTGTTTTTT. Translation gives CASSLYLGGEVFF.

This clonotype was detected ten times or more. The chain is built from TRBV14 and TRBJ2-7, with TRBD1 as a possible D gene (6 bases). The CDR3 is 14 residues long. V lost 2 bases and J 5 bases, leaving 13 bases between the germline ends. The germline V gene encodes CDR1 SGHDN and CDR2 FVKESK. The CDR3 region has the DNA TGTGCCAGCAGCCAAACGAACAGGGTCCACGAGCAGTACTTC. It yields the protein CASSQTNRVHEQYF. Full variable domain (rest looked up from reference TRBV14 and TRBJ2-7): EAGVTQFPSHSVIEKGQTVTLRCDPISGHDNLYWYRRVMGKEIKFLLHFVKESKQDESGMPNNRFLAERTGGTYSTLKVQPAELEDSGVYFCASSQTNRVHEQYFGPGTRLTVT.

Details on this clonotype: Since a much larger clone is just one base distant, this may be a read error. The CDR3 spells CASSVWGARYGYTF. For the CDR3, the DNA is TGTGCCAGCAGCGTATGGGGTGCGCGCTATGGCTACACCTTC. V gene TRBV7-9 combines with J gene TRBJ1-2; D uncertain. Germline CDR1 and CDR2: SEHNR and FQNEAQ (reference sequence). The V end lost 5 bases, the J end lost 4 bases, and 14 bases lay between the germline ends. The CDR3 runs to 14 residues. The full variable domain, with the rest looked up from reference TRBV7-9 and TRBJ1-2, is DTGVSQNPRHKITKRGQNVTFRCDPISEHNRLYWYRQTLGQGPEFLTYFQNEAQLEKSRLLSDRFSAERPKGSFSTLEIQRTEQGDSAMYLCASSVWGARYGYTFGSGTRLTVV.